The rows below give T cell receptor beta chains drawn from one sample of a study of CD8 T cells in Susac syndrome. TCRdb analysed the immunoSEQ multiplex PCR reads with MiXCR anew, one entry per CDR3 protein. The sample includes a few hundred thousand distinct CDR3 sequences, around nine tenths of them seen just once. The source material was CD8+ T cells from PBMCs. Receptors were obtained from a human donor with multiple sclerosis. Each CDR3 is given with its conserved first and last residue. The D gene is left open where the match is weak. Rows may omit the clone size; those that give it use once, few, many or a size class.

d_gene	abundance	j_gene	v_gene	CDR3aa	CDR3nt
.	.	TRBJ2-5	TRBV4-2	CASSQDVQTQYF	TGTGCCAGCAGCCAAGATGTACAGACCCAGTACTTC
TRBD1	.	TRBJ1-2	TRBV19	CASAGTGGAVYDYTF	TGTGCCAGTGCCGGGACAGGGGGCGCCGTTTATGACTACACCTTC
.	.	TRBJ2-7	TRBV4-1	CASSQDRAGRRLLEQYF	TGCGCCAGCAGCCAAGATCGCGCCGGCCGGAGACTGCTCGAGCAGTACTTC
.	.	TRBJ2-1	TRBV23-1	CASSQADGEFSYNEQFF	TGCGCCAGCAGTCAAGCCGACGGAGAATTCTCCTACAATGAGCAGTTCTTC
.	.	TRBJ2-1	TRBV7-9	CASSLSPEQFF	TGTGCCAGCAGCTTATCGCCTGAGCAGTTCTTC
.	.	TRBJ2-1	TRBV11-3	CASSLDDRPYNEQFF	TGTGCCAGCAGCTTAGATGACAGGCCTTACAATGAGCAGTTCTTC
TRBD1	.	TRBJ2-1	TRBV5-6	CASSSGQGVINEQFF	TGTGCCAGCAGCTCCGGACAGGGGGTTATTAATGAGCAGTTCTTC
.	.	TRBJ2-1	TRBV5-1	CASSRNDYNEQFF	TGCGCCAGCAGCCGAAACGACTACAATGAGCAGTTCTTC
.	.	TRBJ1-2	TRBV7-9	CASTQTGFPNYGYTF	TGTGCCAGCACCCAAACCGGATTCCCGAACTATGGCTACACCTTC
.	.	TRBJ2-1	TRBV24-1	CATSDLLASLDEQFF	TGTGCCACCAGTGATTTGTTGGCTAGTTTGGATGAGCAGTTCTTC
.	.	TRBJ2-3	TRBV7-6	CASSLGTADTQYF	TGTGCCAGCAGCTTAGGGACAGCAGATACGCAGTATTTT
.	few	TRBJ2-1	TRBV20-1	CSAKFNEQFF	TGCAGTGCTAAATTCAATGAGCAGTTCTTC
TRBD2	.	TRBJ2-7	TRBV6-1	CASSEWVSGGFYEQYF	TGTGCCAGCAGTGAATGGGTTAGCGGGGGATTCTACGAGCAGTACTTC
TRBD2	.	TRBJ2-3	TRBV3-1	CASSQLLAETTDTQYF	TGTGCCAGCAGCCAGTTACTAGCGGAGACCACAGATACGCAGTATTTT
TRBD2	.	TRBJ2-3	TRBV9	CASSVSGPSTDTQYF	TGTGCCAGCAGCGTTAGCGGGCCTAGCACAGATACGCAGTATTTT
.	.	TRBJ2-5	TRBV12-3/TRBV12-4	CASSLNSGNQKETQYF	TGTGCCAGCAGTTTGAATAGCGGAAACCAGAAAGAGACCCAGTACTTC
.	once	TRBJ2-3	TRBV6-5	CASSYVAMRPVTDTQYF	TGTGCCAGCAGTTACGTGGCAATGAGACCGGTCACAGATACGCAGTATTTT
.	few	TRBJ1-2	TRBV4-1	CASSQELGSNYGYTF	TGCGCCAGCAGCCAAGAACTAGGGTCTAACTATGGCTACACCTTC
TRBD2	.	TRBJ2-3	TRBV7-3	CASSSSGLAGTDTQYF	TGTGCCAGCAGCTCCTCGGGACTAGCGGGTACAGATACGCAGTATTTT
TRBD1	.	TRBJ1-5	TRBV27	CASSSLSDRVGPQHF	TGTGCCAGCAGTTCATTATCGGACAGGGTGGGGCCCCAGCATTTT
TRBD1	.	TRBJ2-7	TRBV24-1	CATSDLRTGDRYF	TGTGCCACCAGTGATTTAAGGACAGGAGACAGGTACTTC
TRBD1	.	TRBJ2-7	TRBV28	CASTIWGRGTGTYEQYF	TGTGCCAGCACTATTTGGGGTAGGGGGACAGGAACGTACGAGCAGTACTTC
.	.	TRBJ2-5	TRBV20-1	CSASLSTGETQYF	TGCAGTGCTAGTTTATCGACGGGAGAGACCCAGTACTTC
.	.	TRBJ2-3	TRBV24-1	CATSPRGYTDTQYF	TGTGCCACCAGTCCCCGAGGGTACACAGATACGCAGTATTTT
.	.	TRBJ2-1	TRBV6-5	CASSIGPTDEQFF	TGTGCCAGCAGTATCGGGCCCACCGATGAGCAGTTCTTC
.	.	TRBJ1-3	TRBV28	CASTGVTRNTIYF	TGTGCCAGCACCGGGGTCACTAGAAACACCATATATTTT
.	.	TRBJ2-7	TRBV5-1	CASSLDESDLYYEQYF	TGCGCCAGCAGCTTGGATGAGTCCGATCTATACTACGAGCAGTACTTC
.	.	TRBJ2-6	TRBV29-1	CSVLGILNSGANVLTF	TGCAGCGTTCTTGGAATCCTAAACTCTGGGGCCAACGTCCTGACTTTC
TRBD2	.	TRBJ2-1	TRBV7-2	CASSLGAGEGEQFF	TGTGCCAGCAGCTTAGGGGCGGGAGAGGGTGAGCAGTTCTTC
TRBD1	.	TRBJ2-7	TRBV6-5	CASSWDRAAYEQYF	TGTGCCAGCAGTTGGGACAGGGCGGCCTACGAGCAGTACTTC
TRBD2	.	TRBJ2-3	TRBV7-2	CASSPVGQRGGLTDTQYF	TGTGCCAGCAGCCCCGTTGGCCAGCGGGGGGGGCTCACAGATACGCAGTATTTT
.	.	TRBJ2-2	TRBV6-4	CASSERVSNTGELFF	TGTGCCAGCAGTGAGAGGGTTTCGAACACCGGGGAGCTGTTTTTT
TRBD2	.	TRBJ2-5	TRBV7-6	CASSLARLAGGKETQYF	TGTGCCAGCAGCTTAGCGCGGCTAGCGGGAGGAAAAGAGACCCAGTACTTC
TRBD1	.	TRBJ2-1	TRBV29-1	CSVESATGVPYNEQFF	TGCAGCGTTGAATCCGCGACAGGGGTCCCCTACAATGAGCAGTTCTTC
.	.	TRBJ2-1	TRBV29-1	CSVLGTPNEQFF	TGCAGCGTCCTCGGGACTCCAAATGAGCAGTTCTTC
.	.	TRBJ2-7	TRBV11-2	CASSSQGTPRSYEQYF	TGTGCCAGCAGCTCCCAGGGGACACCCCGTTCCTACGAGCAGTACTTC
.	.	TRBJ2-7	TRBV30	CAWSEPTRSLTYEQYF	TGTGCCTGGAGTGAACCTACTAGGTCGCTGACCTACGAGCAGTACTTC
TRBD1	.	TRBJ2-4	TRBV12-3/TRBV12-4	CASSGQGAGGAKNIQYF	TGTGCCAGCAGCGGACAGGGGGCTGGGGGAGCCAAAAACATTCAGTACTTC
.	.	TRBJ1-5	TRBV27	CASSLTASLTSQHF	TGTGCCAGCAGCCTGACCGCAAGTTTGACCTCCCAGCATTTT
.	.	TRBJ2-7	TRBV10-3	CAISESGQSSYEQYF	TGTGCCATCAGTGAGTCAGGACAGAGCTCCTACGAGCAGTACTTC
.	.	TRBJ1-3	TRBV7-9	CASSLIPLDTIYF	TGTGCCAGCAGCTTAATACCCCTAGACACCATATATTTT
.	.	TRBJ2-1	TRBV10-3	CAIGRDRSSYNEQFF	TGTGCCATCGGGAGGGACAGGTCCTCCTACAATGAGCAGTTCTTC
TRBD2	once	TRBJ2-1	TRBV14	CASSQVLAEYEQFF	TGTGCCAGCAGCCAAGTACTAGCGGAGTATGAGCAGTTCTTC
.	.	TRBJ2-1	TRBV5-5	CASSLAGFKNNEQFF	TGTGCCAGCAGCTTGGCTGGGTTTAAGAACAATGAGCAGTTCTTC
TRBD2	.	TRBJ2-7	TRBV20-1	CSARDLSLSGDSYEQYF	TGCAGTGCTAGAGATCTGTCCCTCAGCGGGGACTCCTACGAGCAGTACTTC
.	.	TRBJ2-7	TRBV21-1	CASRGPRNNYEQYF	TGTGCCAGCAGGGGCCCTAGAAATAACTACGAGCAGTACTTC
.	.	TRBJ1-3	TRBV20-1	CSARDLDTRSGNTIYF	TGCAGTGCTAGAGACTTGGACACTCGCTCTGGAAACACCATATATTTT
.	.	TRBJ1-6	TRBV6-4	CASGRDTYNSPLHF	TGTGCCAGCGGTCGAGACACCTATAATTCACCCCTCCACTTT
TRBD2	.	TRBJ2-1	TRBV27	CASSFRGGYNEQFF	TGTGCCAGCAGTTTTCGGGGGGGCTACAATGAGCAGTTCTTC
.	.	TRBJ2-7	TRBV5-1	CASSDIRGADYEQYF	TGCGCCAGCAGCGACATTCGGGGGGCGGACTACGAGCAGTACTTC
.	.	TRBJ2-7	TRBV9	CASSAGVGYEQYF	TGTGCCAGCAGCGCCGGGGTAGGTTACGAGCAGTACTTC